This T cell receptor delta chain was identified during a study of γδ T cells in repeated Plasmodium falciparum infection. Looking at the study overall: Sampling occurred at baseline, pre-infection for selected infections, and 21 days post-infection.

Vgamma9/Vdelta2+ and Vdelta2-negative gammadelta T cells were flow-sorted from PBMC for bulk sequencing. The sample holds a few counts of this clone. A far larger clone is only one base removed, so a read error is likely. The same CDR3 is also encoded by other DNA sequences in this sample. The CDR3 loop spans 20 amino acids. The V end was cut by 0 bases, the J end by 2 bases, with 25 bases between. Germline V gene sequence: CDR1 TSWWSYY, CDR2 QGS. TCRdb re-identified clones in the multiplex PCR reads via CATT. The sample yields approximately 60,000 delta-chain clones, around 1.5% seen once. The source material was gamma-delta T cells from blood. This sequence originates from a pool of human donors (malaria-infected and uninfected, not separated). The chain carries TRDV1 and TRDJ1; a possible D gene is TRDD3 (6 bases). The J gene, absent from TCRdb, was called here by matching the DNA to germline. The CDR3 nucleotides are TGTGCTCTTGGGGAACTAAATCCCAACTATTGGGGGTGGAGAACCGATAAACTCATCTTT. Its protein is CALGELNPNYWGWRTDKLIF.